A selection of T cell receptor beta chains follows, all from one sample in a study of regulatory T cells in long-lasting Graves disease. TCRdb itself ran the multiplex PCR reads through MiXCR, one entry per CDR3 protein. The table includes around 450,000 distinct CDR3 sequences, about 15% detected once. These data are also associated with another study on T cells in Graves' hyperthyroidism and ophthalmopathy.

The source material was peripheral blood mononuclear cells (PBMCs), sampled at new diagnosis, from a patient treated with antithyroid drugs. These TCRs come from a woman in her 30s with Graves disease. CDR3s include the opening cysteine and the closing phenylalanine or tryptophan. D genes are given only for firm matches. Clone size is stated in some rows and not others, as once, few, many or a class when expanded.

j_call clone_size v_call d_call cdr3_aa cdr3_nt
TRBJ1-3 - TRBV20-1 - CSATLGRTCGNTIYF TGCAGTGCTACCCTGGGCAGGACTTGCGGAAACACCATATATTTT
TRBJ2-7 - TRBV20-1 - CGASAVSYEQYF TGCGGTGCCTCAGCGGTCTCCTACGAGCAGTACTTC
TRBJ2-1 few TRBV10-3 TRBD2 CAILDPGLADNEQFF TGTGCCATCCTAGACCCGGGACTAGCGGACAATGAGCAGTTCTTC
TRBJ1-3 many TRBV2 TRBD1 CASCRDRGSGNTIYF TGTGCCAGCTGCCGGGACAGGGGCTCTGGAAACACCATATATTTT
TRBJ1-5 few TRBV6-2/TRBV6-3 TRBD1 CASSYSPGQGLLFSQHF TGTGCCAGCAGTTACTCGCCGGGACAGGGGCTTCTCTTCTCCCAGCATTTT
TRBJ2-7 medium-sized TRBV6-2/TRBV6-3 TRBD1 CASSFSQGESYEQYF TGTGCCAGCAGTTTCTCACAGGGGGAATCCTACGAGCAGTACTTC
TRBJ1-1 many TRBV19 - CASRSPGRANTEAFF TGTGCCAGTAGGTCACCCGGGAGGGCGAACACTGAAGCTTTCTTT
TRBJ1-1 many TRBV6-1 TRBD1 CASTKQGTEAFF TGTGCCAGCACTAAACAGGGGACTGAAGCTTTCTTT
TRBJ1-4 - TRBV6-5 - CASSYGTVTNEKLFF TGTGCCAGCAGTTACGGGACGGTAACTAATGAAAAACTGTTTTTT
TRBJ2-2 few TRBV12-3/TRBV12-4 TRBD1 CASTGFGLTQGAPTGELFF TGTGCCAGCACGGGTTTTGGTTTGACACAGGGGGCGCCCACCGGGGAGCTGTTTTTT
TRBJ2-7 many TRBV18 - CASSPIHGRSSYEQYF TGTGCCAGCTCACCAATCCACGGGCGGAGCTCCTACGAGCAGTACTTC
TRBJ2-1 many TRBV2 - CASGTSSYNEQFF TGTGCCAGCGGTACGAGCTCCTACAATGAGCAGTTCTTC
TRBJ2-1 - TRBV18 - CASSPPSARDEQFF TGTGCCAGCTCACCACCGAGCGCAAGGGATGAGCAGTTCTTC
TRBJ2-2 - TRBV19 - CASSPWTLNTGELFF TGTGCCAGTAGTCCCTGGACACTGAACACCGGGGAGCTGTTTTTT
TRBJ1-4 many TRBV2 - CASRVNRVLGEKLFF TGTGCCAGCAGGGTCAACAGGGTTCTCGGCGAAAAACTGTTTTTT
TRBJ1-1 few TRBV29-1 - CSGGRNTEAFF TGCAGCGGTGGAAGGAACACTGAAGCTTTCTTT
TRBJ2-7 many TRBV5-6 - CASSLARSEQYF TGTGCCAGCAGCTTGGCCAGGTCCGAGCAGTACTTC
TRBJ1-2 - TRBV12-3/TRBV12-4 TRBD1 CASRSTDRGLYGYTF TGTGCCAGCAGGAGCACGGACAGGGGTCTCTATGGCTACACCTTC
TRBJ2-1 once TRBV7-2 - CASSFNGEQFF TGTGCCAGCAGCTTTAACGGGGAGCAGTTCTTC
TRBJ2-5 - TRBV5-1 TRBD2 CASSESLAGGGETQYF TGCGCCAGCAGCGAATCACTAGCGGGAGGAGGAGAGACCCAGTACTTC
TRBJ2-1 many TRBV20-1 - CSASPPLAAGNNEQFF TGCAGTGCTTCTCCCCCCCTAGCTGCTGGGAACAATGAGCAGTTCTTC
TRBJ2-1 many TRBV5-6 - CASTPGPDEVWPYNEQFF TGTGCCAGCACCCCGGGACCGGACGAAGTATGGCCCTACAATGAGCAGTTCTTC
TRBJ1-1 many TRBV13 - CASRTTGNTEAFF TGTGCCAGCAGGACGACAGGGAACACTGAAGCTTTCTTT
TRBJ2-1 - TRBV4-1 TRBD2 CASSRSHRPSGRAYNEQFF TGCGCCAGCAGCCGGTCGCATCGCCCTAGCGGGAGGGCTTACAATGAGCAGTTCTTC